This TCR beta chain was captured by sequencing in a study of vaccination effects on CD4 cells after COVID-19. Antigen-specific CD4+ T cells were expanded with viral peptide pools in the ViraFEST assay before sequencing. Following 10 days of culture, CD4+ T cells were isolated. All participants had two doses of either the BNT162b2 or mRNA-1273 vaccine. Assay used: immunoSEQ multiplex PCR; TCRdb lists only in-frame clones, some missing. The table lists some 20,000 clones, 60% to 80% of them singletons. This clone has a handful of counts. The antigen remains undetermined. The source is a human donor who received a COVID-19 vaccine. This sample comprised CD4+ T cells from PBMCs cultured with HCoV-229E spike peptides, obtained after COVID-19 vaccination.

The CDR3 loop reads CASRSAGTKDYNEQFF. DNA for the CDR3: TGTGCCAGCAGAAGCGCCGGGACTAAGGACTACAATGAGCAGTTCTTC. V usage is TRBV3-1 (or the pseudogene TRBV3-2) and J usage is TRBJ2-1; 7 bases are a match to TRBD2. The CDR3 has 16 amino acids. J gave up 3 bases and V 6 bases, and 11 bases lay outside the gene matches. Germline loops: CDR1 LGHDT, CDR2 YNNKEL (reference sequence).